This T cell receptor beta chain came from a study of blood T cell repertoires in COVID-19. Study context: Material from acute and convalescent COVID-19 was sourced from the United States, Italy and Spain. The analysed material was cDNA or gDNA that came from T cells, B-cell-depleted T cells, or PBMCs.

Original analysis: Reference gene primer amplification yielded estimated nucleated cell counts. Method: immunoSEQ multiplex PCR; TCRdb's copy keeps in-frame clones and lacks some. The DNA was the basis for D and trimming; V, J and clone size are from that table. Of just over 650,000 clones in the sample, 75% to 90% were seen once. Per germline, CDR1 SGHDN and CDR2 FVKESK. V trimming: 3 bases; J trimming: 7 bases; junction bases outside the gene matches: 7. The CDR3 extends over 14 amino acids. The sequence derives from a woman between 18 and 29 years old with acute or convalescent COVID-19. Sequencing input: peripheral blood. The J gene is TRBJ1-2, the V gene TRBV14, with 8 nucleotides matching TRBD1. The CDR3, as DNA: TGTGCCAGCAGCCAGGCCGACAGGGGCGGTGGCTACACCTTC. It specifies CASSQADRGGGYTF.